This T cell receptor beta chain was captured in a study of T cell changes during pregnancy in multiple sclerosis. The length of the CDR3 is 13 residues. Looked up from germline, CDR1 is GTSNPN and CDR2 is SVGIG (reference sequence). V was pared by 5 bases and J by 7 bases, with 12 bases between. The assay was immunoSEQ multiplex PCR, and TCRdb's table has in-frame clones only and misses some. The sample has under 100,000 clones, around 93% seen once; the top ten hold 2.5%. The sequence derives from a female donor with multiple sclerosis, enrolled in a pregnancy study. Sequences were derived from peripheral blood, sampled in the third trimester of pregnancy. This chain joins TRBV30 and TRBJ1-6; no definite D call. CDR3 nucleotides: TGTGCCTGGTCCGAACTCCGAAATTCACCCCTCCACTTT. This gives the protein CAWSELRNSPLHF.